This section outlines one T cell receptor beta chain sequence together with its context. Its binding antigen is unknown. Per-base quality was not reported, and no clone a single base away is much larger than it. Peripheral blood CD8+ and CD4+ T cells from healthy donors, Susac syndrome patients and multiple sclerosis patients were profiled by high-throughput TCR beta sequencing. The healthy donors served as controls matched for age and sex. Bulk CD8+ and CD4+ T cells were purified by magnetic negative isolation, while CD8+ TEMRA cells were enriched using FACS. Blood was collected in EDTA tubes and processed within 24 hours, with PBMCs isolated through density gradient centrifugation. PBMCs intended for TCR sequencing were frozen in liquid nitrogen and were later thawed in a 37 degrees C water bath. The sorted or isolated CD4+, CD8+ and CD8+ TEMRA cells reached a purity of at least 90%. This sample is drawn from a study of CD8 T cells in Susac syndrome (dated by TCRdb to between 2018 and 2021). At the level of the whole study: Repertoire sequencing was used to test whether CD8+ T cell activation and differentiation in Susac syndrome was antigen driven. Summary of the overall study and its limitations: The study acknowledged that relatively few individuals were included in the TCR sequencing and HLA analysis.

Here V drops 4 bases and J drops 2 bases, and the junction holds 1 base not matched to any gene. The germline V gene specifies SGHAT as CDR1 and FQNNGV as CDR2. The CDR3 holds 14 amino acids from the cysteine to the phenylalanine. Just CDR3 DNA is preserved here, 42 bases in frame from base 1. RNA was extracted using the RNeasy kit, and about 0.45 to 1 ug of the RNA was reverse transcribed with random hexamers. The immunoSEQ multiplex PCR assay, which covers 54 Vbeta and 13 Jbeta segments, was used to amplify TCR beta CDR3 regions. To correct PCR amplification bias, a synthetic template baseline was used for both primer optimization and computational correction. The original pipeline was this. Only productive sequences were kept, with reads annotated to V, D and J genes according to IMGT and analyzed in immunoSEQ Analyzer. To calculate clonality, Shannon entropy was normalized by log2 of the number of productive unique sequences and then subtracted from one. Public and private clones were assessed among the 100 most prevalent clones of each patient and control. A clone was defined as Susac-specific if it was absent from the healthy and MS cohorts, from more than 850 published viral clones and from other ImmuneACCESS disease sequences. The public reads were reprocessed in TCRdb via fastp at Q25 and MiXCR, keeping in-frame beta chains. Each CDR3 protein gets just one entry, which takes the most common genes and DNA from the rows behind it. The V and J calls were not made by the authors but by TCRdb's processing. This sample comprises 150,000 to 200,000 distinct CDR3 sequences, approximately 95% of them detected only once. More than 0.1% of the sample is taken by the ten largest.

This receptor was taken from a human donor in good health. The sample comprised CD4+ T cells from PBMCs. The chain uses TRBV11-2 and TRBJ2-4; TRBD2 fits 8 bases in the junction. The CDR3 in this case is CASSSSGPKNIQYF. Read as DNA, the sequence is TGTGCCAGCAGCTCTAGCGGGCCCAAAAACATTCAGTACTTC.